These 20 T cell receptor beta chains originate from one sample sequenced in a study of blood T cell repertoires in COVID-19. Here immunoSEQ multiplex PCR was the method, and the copy in TCRdb shows in-frame clones only, minus some. Of around 180,000 clones in the sample, 89% were seen once. Material: PBMCs or T cells enriched from blood (not recorded which). The origin of the receptors is a middle-aged woman with acute COVID-19.

The chain couples TRBV9 to TRBJ2-3; unclear D gene. From germline, CDR1 is SGDLS and CDR2 YYNGEE. The CDR3 runs 14 residues. V was clipped by 1 base and J by 3 bases, with 9 bases between them. The CDR3 is CASSVYTDTDTQYF. The CDR3 nucleotides are TGTGCCAGCAGCGTATATACTGATACAGATACGCAGTATTTT.

The rearrangement uses TRBV27 and TRBJ2-7, with TRBD1 identical over 10 bases. This CDR3 region has 15 residues. CDR1 MNHEY and CDR2 SMNVEV come from the germline V gene (reference sequence). Trimming cost V 6 bases and J 2 bases; bases outside gene matches: 7. The CDR3 is CASSPAGQGTYEQYF. The CDR3 DNA sequence: TGTGCCAGCAGCCCCGCGGGACAGGGGACCTACGAGCAGTACTTC.

This chain links TRBV2 with TRBJ2-3, with 15 bases aligning to TRBD2. V dropped 7 bases and J dropped 0; count of bases not matched to a gene: 5. The germline CDR1 and CDR2 sequences are SNHLY and FYNNEI. The CDR3 spans 17 residues. CDR3 sequence reads: CASKGTSGGTSTDTQYF. The CDR3 nucleotides read TGTGCCAGCAAGGGGACTAGCGGGGGGACTAGCACAGATACGCAGTATTTT.

This chain uses TRBV7-8 with TRBJ1-1, with 9 positions matching TRBD1. CDR1 and CDR2 (germline): SGHVS, FQNEAQ. The CDR3 runs 15 residues. J lost 1 base, V lost 3 bases, and 3 bases had no gene match. As DNA, the CDR3 is TGTGCCAGCAGCTTGAACAGGGGGCCGAACACTGAAGCTTTCTTT. Amino acids: CASSLNRGPNTEAFF.

CDR3 residues: CASSLGTASTDTQYF. CDR3 DNA sequence: TGTGCCAGCAGTCTCGGGACAGCTAGCACAGATACGCAGTATTTT. The chain carries TRBV6-5 and TRBJ2-3; TRBD1 aligns across 7 bases. CDR1 and CDR2 from the germline V gene are MNHEY and SVGAGI. V trimming: 5 bases; J trimming: 0 bases; junction bases outside the gene matches: 5. The CDR3 length is 15 residues.

This rearrangement joins TRBV30 to TRBJ2-1; the match to TRBD2 covers 8 bases. CDR1 is GTSNPN and CDR2 is SVGIG in the germline V gene (reference sequence). The length of the CDR3 is 15 residues. V shed 3 bases, J shed 5 bases, and the junction held 9 bases outside the gene matches. CDR3 amino acids: CAWSQVSGANNEQFF. The CDR3, as DNA: TGTGCCTGGAGCCAAGTTAGCGGGGCCAACAATGAGCAGTTCTTC. The full variable domain, completed using reference TRBV30 and TRBJ2-1, is SQTIHQWPATLVQPVGSPLSLECTVEGTSNPNLYWYRQAAGRGLQLLFYSVGIGQISSEVPQNLSASRPQDRQFILSSKKLLLSDSGFYLCAWSQVSGANNEQFFGPGTRLTVL.

The CDR3 sequence: CSAEYQETQYF. For the CDR3, the DNA is TGCAGTGCTGAGTACCAAGAGACCCAGTACTTC. V and J are TRBV20-1 and TRBJ2-5; D gene uncertain. The ends were cut back, 5 bases at V and 0 bases at J, with 4 bases in the middle. The CDR3 is 11 residues long. From germline, CDR1 is DFQATT and CDR2 SNEGSKA (reference sequence).

Comment on this clone: Within the sample, other DNA sequences also encode this same CDR3. This CDR3 is CASSRGSNTEAFF. The CDR3 DNA is TGTGCCAGCAGCAGAGGCAGCAACACTGAAGCTTTCTTT. This rearrangement joins TRBV6-5 to TRBJ1-1, with D unclear. This CDR3 region has 13 residues. Germline lookup yields CDR1 MNHEY and CDR2 SVGAGI. Trimming took 6 bases from V and 2 from J, leaving 10 bases between them.

The chain is built from TRBV28 and TRBJ2-7; a weak D match, TRBD1 (5 bases). The V end lost 5 bases, the J end lost 6 bases, and 17 bases lay between the germline ends. The CDR3 runs 14 residues. Per germline, CDR1 MDHEN and CDR2 SYDVKM. The CDR3 region is CASSRAGNRPEQYF. Written as DNA, the CDR3 is TGTGCCAGCAGTCGGGCAGGGAATCGCCCCGAGCAGTACTTC.

This clone was detected a few times. J is TRBJ2-2 and V is TRBV7-3, with D unresolved. This CDR3 has 13 residues. Germline loops: CDR1 SGHTA, CDR2 FQGTGA. Trimming cost V 2 bases and J 7 bases, with 8 bases left between them. The CDR3 nucleotides read TGTGCCAGCAGCTTAGGGCCGATCGGGGAGCTGTTTTTT. Translation: CASSLGPIGELFF.

The chain links TRBV10-3 to TRBJ2-3, with 10 bases identical to TRBD2. This CDR3 region has 16 residues. Trimming at V came to 0 bases and at J to 6 bases, leaving 6 bases not matched to a gene. Germline V gene lookup returns CDR1 ENHRY and CDR2 SYGVKD. DNA for the CDR3: TGTGCCATCAGTGAGTCGTTAGCGGGAGGAGGTGATACGCAGTATTTT. The encoded protein is CAISESLAGGGDTQYF.

CDR3 in amino acids: CASSTRPPRERGDTQYF. CDR3 nucleotides: TGTGCCAGCAGCACAAGGCCCCCTAGGGAGCGTGGAGATACGCAGTATTTT. The chain employs TRBV7-6 and TRBJ2-3; TRBD2 might be the D (5 bases). This CDR3 has 17 residues. V lost 5 bases to trimming and J lost 5 bases, with 23 bases between them. In germline, CDR1 is SGHVS, CDR2 FNYEAQ.

The rearrangement uses TRBV29-1 and TRBJ2-1, with a tentative D call TRBD1 (5 bases). The V and J ends lost 4 bases and 8 bases respectively, with 12 bases between them. Germline loops: CDR1 SQVTM, CDR2 ANQGSEA. The CDR3 is made up of 12 amino acids. CDR3 protein: CSVVYRPHEQFF. The CDR3 nucleotides read TGCAGCGTTGTTTACAGGCCCCATGAGCAGTTCTTC.

The chain joins TRBV3-1 (or the pseudogene TRBV3-2) to TRBJ1-1; D might be TRBD1 (6 bases). The V gene's germline CDR1 is LGHDT and CDR2 YNNKEL (reference sequence). The germline V and J ends were trimmed by 2 bases and 2 bases, with 15 bases remaining between them. CDR3 length equals 16 residues. CDR3 sequence: CASSQFGGVSNTEAFF. The DNA of the CDR3 is TGTGCCAGCAGCCAATTTGGGGGCGTGAGTAACACTGAAGCTTTCTTT.

This chain connects TRBV5-1 to TRBJ1-1; 7 bases fit TRBD1. The CDR3 spans 13 residues. The V segment lost 7 bases and the J segment 0 bases; nucleotides outside the gene matches: 3. Germline-derived CDR1 and CDR2 are SGHRS and YFSETQ. As DNA, the CDR3 is TGCGCCAGCGGGGACAGAGTGAACACTGAAGCTTTCTTT. Translation: CASGDRVNTEAFF. Looking up the rest from reference TRBV5-1 and TRBJ1-1 gives the full variable domain: KAGVTQTPRYLIKTRGQQVTLSCSPISGHRSVSWYQQTPGQGLQFLFEYFSETQRNKGNFPGRFSGRQFSNSRSEMNVSTLELGDSALYLCASGDRVNTEAFFGQGTRLTVV.

The chain carries TRBV11-2 and TRBJ2-7, with no clear D. Between the trimmed V and J ends, which lost 0 bases and 7 bases, there was a span of 10 bases. The CDR3 spans 13 residues. The germline CDR1 and CDR2 sequences are SGHAT and FQNNGV. CDR3 region: CASSLDTSWEQYF. In DNA form, the CDR3 reads TGTGCCAGCAGCTTAGATACCAGTTGGGAGCAGTACTTC.

The V gene is TRBV18, the J gene TRBJ1-5; D is possibly TRBD1 (6 bases). V lost 5 bases, J lost 5 bases, and 16 bases lay in between. The CDR3 loop spans 15 amino acids. CDR1 is KGHSH and CDR2 is LQKENI in the germline V gene. CDR3 coding DNA: TGTGCCAGCTCATCCTTGGAGGGGGGGGATCAGCCCCAGCATTTT. Protein sequence: CASSSLEGGDQPQHF. Looking up the rest from reference TRBV18 and TRBJ1-5 gives the full variable domain: NAGVMQNPRHLVRRRGQEARLRCSPMKGHSHVYWYRQLPEEGLKFMVYLQKENIIDESGMPKERFSAEFPKEGPSILRIQQVVRGDSAAYFCASSSLEGGDQPQHFGDGTRLSIL.

The chain links TRBV2 to TRBJ1-1; the D gene is possibly TRBD1 (5 bases). Germline values: CDR1 SNHLY, CDR2 FYNNEI. V was clipped by 6 bases and J by 3 bases, with 14 bases between them. This CDR3 comprises 14 residues. CDR3 nucleotides: TGTGCCAGCAGCAGAGTCAGGGCAGACACTGAAGCTTTCTTT. The encoded protein is CASSRVRADTEAFF. The full variable domain, completed using reference TRBV2 and TRBJ1-1, is EPEVTQTPSHQVTQMGQEVILRCVPISNHLYFYWYRQILGQKVEFLVSFYNNEISEKSEIFDDQFSVERPDGSNFTLKIRSTKLEDSAMYFCASSRVRADTEAFFGQGTRLTVV.

This sequence joins TRBV2 and TRBJ2-3; D may be TRBD1 (5 bases). Germline CDR1 reads SNHLY; CDR2 reads FYNNEI. The V and J ends lost 7 bases and 3 bases respectively, with 14 bases between them. The CDR3 has 14 amino acids. CDR3 nucleotide sequence: TGTGCCAGCAAAAAATCACCAGGGACAGATACGCAGTATTTT. The encoded protein is CASKKSPGTDTQYF.

This chain uses TRBV6-5 with TRBJ2-1, with 9 positions matching TRBD2. CDR1 and CDR2 from the germline V gene are MNHEY and SVGAGI. With 0 bases clipped from V and 4 bases from J, the junction kept 4 bases outside the gene matches. The CDR3 has 16 amino acids. The CDR3 sequence: CASSYSAGGPYNEQFF. The CDR3 DNA reads TGTGCCAGCAGTTACTCCGCGGGAGGGCCTTACAATGAGCAGTTCTTC.